Below are 11 T cell receptor beta chains sequenced from a single sample in a study of blood T cell repertoires in COVID-19. The table came from immunoSEQ multiplex PCR; TCRdb's copy has only in-frame clones and leaves some out. This table holds about 76,000 clones, more than 75% found once. Sequenced sample: peripheral blood. The receptors here all came from a man in his fifties or sixties with COVID-19, enrolled during active disease.

Ten or more counts support this clone. The CDR3 DNA follows: TGTGCCATCAGTGAAACATTGGATCAATCAGGCGGGGCTTTCTTT. Its protein product is CAISETLDQSGGAFF. This chain links TRBV10-3 with TRBJ1-1; the D is unclear. V lost 3 bases and J lost 11, with 22 bases in between. The CDR3 runs to 15 residues. Germline V gives CDR1 ENHRY, CDR2 SYGVKD.

The gene calls are TRBV18 and TRBJ2-4; 12 nucleotides align to TRBD1. The length of the CDR3 is 17 residues. With V trimmed by 5 bases and J by 3 bases, 8 bases remained unmatched. Germline V lookup: CDR1 KGHSH, CDR2 LQKENI. In DNA, the CDR3 is TGTGCCAGCTCAAGTCCCGGGACAGGGGGCATCAAAAACATTCAGTACTTC. Residues: CASSSPGTGGIKNIQYF.

This chain connects TRBV30 to TRBJ2-7, with TRBD1 matching over 7 bases. The trim removed 3 bases at V and 3 bases at J, leaving 8 bases unmatched. Looked up from germline, CDR1 is GTSNPN and CDR2 is SVGIG (reference sequence). The CDR3 contains 14 residues. The CDR3 reads CAWRKPGQRYEQYF. CDR3 DNA sequence: TGTGCCTGGAGGAAACCGGGACAGCGCTACGAGCAGTACTTC.

V and J are TRBV6-5 and TRBJ2-1; a possible D gene is TRBD2 (5 bases). The CDR3 is made up of 13 amino acids. CDR1 MNHEY and CDR2 SVGAGI come from the germline V gene. The V gene lost 6 bases and the J gene lost 0 bases, with 6 bases spanning the gap. The DNA for the CDR3 is TGTGCCAGCAGAGACTACTCCTACAATGAGCAGTTCTTC. This gives the protein CASRDYSYNEQFF.

This chain connects TRBV10-2 to TRBJ1-2, with a weak D call TRBD1 (5 bases). This CDR3 has 16 amino acids. V gave up 0 bases and J gave up 4 bases, with 15 bases separating them. Germline V CDR1 and CDR2: WSHSY, SAAADI. CDR3 loop: CASSESDKGRAYGYTF. The DNA of the CDR3 is TGCGCCAGCAGTGAGTCGGACAAAGGAAGAGCCTATGGCTACACCTTC.

J is TRBJ2-2 and V is TRBV30; 9 bases match TRBD2. This CDR3 is built from 14 residues. The V gene end was trimmed by 4 bases and the J gene end by 6 bases; junction bases not matched to a gene: 6. Germline V gene sequence: CDR1 GTSNPN, CDR2 SVGIG (reference sequence). CDR3 DNA sequence: TGTGCCTGGACTCGGGCTAGCGGGGCCGGGGAGCTGTTTTTT. The encoded protein is CAWTRASGAGELFF.

Worth noting for this clone: Other nucleotide sequences from this sample produce the same CDR3. The rearrangement joins TRBV5-1 to TRBJ2-1, with 10 bases aligning to TRBD2. With V trimmed by 2 bases and J by 3 bases, 2 bases remained unmatched. The CDR3 covers 15 residues. Germline V gives CDR1 SGHRS, CDR2 YFSETQ. The CDR3 here is CASSLASGSYNEQFF. The DNA of the CDR3 is TGCGCCAGCAGCTTAGCTAGCGGGAGCTACAATGAGCAGTTCTTC. The variable domain in full, with the rest retrieved from reference TRBV5-1 and TRBJ2-1, is KAGVTQTPRYLIKTRGQQVTLSCSPISGHRSVSWYQQTPGQGLQFLFEYFSETQRNKGNFPGRFSGRQFSNSRSEMNVSTLELGDSALYLCASSLASGSYNEQFFGPGTRLTVL.

The V and J genes are TRBV2 and TRBJ1-5; 12 bases line up with TRBD1. Looked up from germline, CDR1 is SNHLY and CDR2 is FYNNEI. Losses at the gene ends were 2 bases for V and 3 bases for J; bases not matched to a gene: 5. The CDR3 covers 17 residues. The CDR3 bases are TGTGCCAGCAGTGAATTGGGACAGGGGGCCCCCAATCAGCCCCAGCATTTT. It translates to CASSELGQGAPNQPQHF.

The gene calls are TRBV5-6 and TRBJ1-6; the D gene is possibly TRBD1 (6 bases). V lost 2 bases to trimming and J lost 8 bases, with 11 bases between them. The CDR3 contains 14 residues. Germline V gene lookup returns CDR1 SGHDT and CDR2 YYEEEE. The CDR3 here is CASSFDTGYSPLHF. Here the CDR3 DNA reads TGTGCCAGCAGCTTCGATACAGGGTATTCACCCCTCCACTTT. The entire variable domain, with the rest obtained from reference TRBV5-6 and TRBJ1-6, is as follows: DAGVTQSPTHLIKTRGQQVTLRCSPKSGHDTVSWYQQALGQGPQFIFQYYEEEERQRGNFPDRFSGHQFPNYSSELNVNALLLGDSALYLCASSFDTGYSPLHFGNGTRLTVT.

The chain links TRBV23-1 to TRBJ2-7; TRBD1 matches at 7 bases. TRBV23-1 is sorted into the ORF group, with uncertain function. V dropped 9 bases and J dropped 6; count of bases not matched to a gene: 8. The CDR3 runs 12 residues. CDR3 in DNA: TGCGCCAGATACAGGGGCAGCGCCGAGCAGTACTTC. It translates to CARYRGSAEQYF.

In this sample, this clone turned up a few times. The V gene is TRBV5-1, the J gene TRBJ2-3, with D tentatively TRBD2 (5 bases). The CDR3 has 16 amino acids. CDR1 is SGHRS and CDR2 is YFSETQ in the germline V gene. The germline V and J ends were trimmed by 0 bases and 0 bases, with 11 bases remaining between them. The CDR3 loop reads CASSLADSASTDTQYF. The CDR3 coding sequence is TGCGCCAGCAGCTTGGCCGATAGCGCCAGCACAGATACGCAGTATTTT.